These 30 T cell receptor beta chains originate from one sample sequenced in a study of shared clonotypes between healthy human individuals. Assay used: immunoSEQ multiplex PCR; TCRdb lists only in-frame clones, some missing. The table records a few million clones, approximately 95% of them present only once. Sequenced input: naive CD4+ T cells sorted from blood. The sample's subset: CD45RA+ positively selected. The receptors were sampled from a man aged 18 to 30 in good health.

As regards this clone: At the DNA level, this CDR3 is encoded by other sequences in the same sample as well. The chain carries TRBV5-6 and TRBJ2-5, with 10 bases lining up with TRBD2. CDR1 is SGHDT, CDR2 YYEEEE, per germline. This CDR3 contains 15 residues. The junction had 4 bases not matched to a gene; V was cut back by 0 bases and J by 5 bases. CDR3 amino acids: CASSLVAGGRETQYF. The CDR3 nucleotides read TGTGCCAGCAGCTTGGTAGCGGGGGGTCGGGAGACCCAGTACTTC.

Here the CDR3 reads CASSPSTVTYEQYF. DNA for the CDR3: TGTGCCAGCTCACCTTCGACAGTAACCTACGAGCAGTACTTC. The rearrangement links TRBV18 to TRBJ2-7, with D perhaps TRBD1 (5 bases). The CDR3 length is 14 residues. Germline V gene sequence: CDR1 KGHSH, CDR2 LQKENI. V dropped 3 bases and J dropped 2 bases, with 11 bases sitting between them.

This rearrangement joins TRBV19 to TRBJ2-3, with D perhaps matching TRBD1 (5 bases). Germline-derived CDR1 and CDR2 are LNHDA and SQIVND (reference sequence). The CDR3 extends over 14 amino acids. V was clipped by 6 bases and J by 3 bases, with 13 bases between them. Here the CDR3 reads CASRVGQGTDTQYF. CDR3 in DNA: TGTGCCAGTAGAGTCGGGCAGGGAACAGATACGCAGTATTTT.

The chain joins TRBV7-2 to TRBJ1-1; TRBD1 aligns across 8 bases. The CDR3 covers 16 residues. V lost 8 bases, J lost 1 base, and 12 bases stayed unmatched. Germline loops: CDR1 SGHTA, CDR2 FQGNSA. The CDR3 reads CASYAKDRGRNTEAFF. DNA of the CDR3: TGTGCCAGCTACGCCAAAGACAGGGGTCGGAACACTGAAGCTTTCTTT.

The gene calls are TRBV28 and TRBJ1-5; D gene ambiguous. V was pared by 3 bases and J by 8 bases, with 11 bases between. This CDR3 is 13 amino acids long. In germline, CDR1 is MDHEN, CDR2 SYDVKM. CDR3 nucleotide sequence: TGTGCCAGCAGTTTGTCCCCTCCGAAGCCCCAGCATTTT. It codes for CASSLSPPKPQHF.

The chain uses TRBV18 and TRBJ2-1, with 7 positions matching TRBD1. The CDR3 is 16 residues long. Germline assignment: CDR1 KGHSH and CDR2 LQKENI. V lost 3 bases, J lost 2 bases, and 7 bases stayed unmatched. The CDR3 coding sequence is TGTGCCAGCTCACCGGCCGACAGGGTAACCTACAATGAGCAGTTCTTC. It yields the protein CASSPADRVTYNEQFF.

CDR3 in DNA: TGTGCCAGCAGCTTGGTTTACAGGACCTACGAGCAGTACTTC. Translated, it gives CASSLVYRTYEQYF. The rearrangement links TRBV5-5 to TRBJ2-7, with D possibly TRBD1 on 5 matching bases. The germline CDR1 and CDR2 sequences are SGHKS and YYEKEE (reference sequence). The length of the CDR3 is 14 residues. Deletions cut 0 bases from V and 2 bases from J, with 9 bases between.

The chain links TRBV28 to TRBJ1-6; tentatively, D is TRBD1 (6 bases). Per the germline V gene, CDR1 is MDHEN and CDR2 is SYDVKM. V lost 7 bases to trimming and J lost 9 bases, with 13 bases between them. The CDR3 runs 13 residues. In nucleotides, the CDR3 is TGTGCCAGCACCAATAGGGGGGCTTCACCCCTCCACTTT. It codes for CASTNRGASPLHF.

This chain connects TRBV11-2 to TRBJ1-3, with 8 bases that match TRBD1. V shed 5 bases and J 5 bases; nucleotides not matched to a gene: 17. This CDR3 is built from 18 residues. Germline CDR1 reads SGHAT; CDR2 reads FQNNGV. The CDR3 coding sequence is TGTGCCAGCAGCAGCTTTAAGGATCAGGGGGCTAGAAGAAACACCATATATTTT. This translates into CASSSFKDQGARRNTIYF.

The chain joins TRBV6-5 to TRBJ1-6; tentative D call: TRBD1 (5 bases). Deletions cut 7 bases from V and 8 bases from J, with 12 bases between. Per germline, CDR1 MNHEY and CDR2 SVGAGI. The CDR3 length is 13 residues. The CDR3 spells CASKGPDHSPLHF. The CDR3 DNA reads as TGTGCCAGCAAGGGACCGGACCATTCACCCCTCCACTTT.

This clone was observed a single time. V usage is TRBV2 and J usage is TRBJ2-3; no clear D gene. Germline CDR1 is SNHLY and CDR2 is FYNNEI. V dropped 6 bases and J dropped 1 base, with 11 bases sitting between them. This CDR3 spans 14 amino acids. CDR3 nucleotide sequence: TGTGCCAGCAGGTTGCGAGATGGCACAGATACGCAGTATTTT. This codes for CASRLRDGTDTQYF.

The CDR3 here is CASSWTAGKSDTQYF. The CDR3 DNA follows: TGCGCCAGCAGCTGGACAGCGGGGAAATCAGATACGCAGTATTTT. The V gene is TRBV5-1, the J gene TRBJ2-3; weak D call: TRBD2 (7 bases). The CDR3 extends over 15 amino acids. Germline values: CDR1 SGHRS, CDR2 YFSETQ. V shed 3 bases and J shed 4 bases, with 15 bases lying between them.

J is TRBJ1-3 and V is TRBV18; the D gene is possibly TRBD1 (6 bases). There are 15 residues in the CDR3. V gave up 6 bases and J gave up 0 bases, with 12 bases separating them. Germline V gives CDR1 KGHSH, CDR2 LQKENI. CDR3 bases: TGTGCCAGCTCGCCCTGGACAGACTCTGGAAACACCATATATTTT. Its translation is CASSPWTDSGNTIYF.

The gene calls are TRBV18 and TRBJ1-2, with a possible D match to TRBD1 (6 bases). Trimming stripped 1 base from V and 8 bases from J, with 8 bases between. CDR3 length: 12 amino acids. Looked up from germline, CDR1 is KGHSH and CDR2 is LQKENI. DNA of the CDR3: TGTGCCAGCTCACCACAGGACAGAGGCTACACCTTC. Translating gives CASSPQDRGYTF.

This chain's CDR3 is CAWSVRGTGDYGYTF. In DNA form, the CDR3 reads TGTGCCTGGAGTGTGCGGGGGACGGGTGACTATGGCTACACCTTC. The chain couples TRBV30 to TRBJ1-2; possibly TRBD1 for D (5 bases). Germline assignment: CDR1 GTSNPN and CDR2 SVGIG (reference sequence). The CDR3 loop spans 15 amino acids. With 0 bases removed from V and 3 bases from J, the gap between germline ends came to 14 bases.

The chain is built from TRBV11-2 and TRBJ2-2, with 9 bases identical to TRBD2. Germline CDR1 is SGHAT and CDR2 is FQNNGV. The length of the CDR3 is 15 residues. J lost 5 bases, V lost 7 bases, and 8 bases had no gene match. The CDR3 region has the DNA TGTGCCAGCATCGGGACTAGCAGGCCGACCGGGGAGCTGTTTTTT. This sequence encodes CASIGTSRPTGELFF.

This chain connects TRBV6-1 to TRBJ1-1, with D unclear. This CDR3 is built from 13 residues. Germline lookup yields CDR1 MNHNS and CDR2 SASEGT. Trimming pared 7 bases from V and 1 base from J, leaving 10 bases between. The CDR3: CASKEGGNTEAFF. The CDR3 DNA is TGTGCCAGCAAGGAAGGAGGGAACACTGAAGCTTTCTTT.

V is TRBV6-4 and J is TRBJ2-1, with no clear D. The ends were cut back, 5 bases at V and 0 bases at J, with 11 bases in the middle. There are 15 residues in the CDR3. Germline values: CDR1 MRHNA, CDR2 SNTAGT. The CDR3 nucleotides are TGTGCCAGCAGTTCCGAATTATACTCCTACAATGAGCAGTTCTTC. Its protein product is CASSSELYSYNEQFF.

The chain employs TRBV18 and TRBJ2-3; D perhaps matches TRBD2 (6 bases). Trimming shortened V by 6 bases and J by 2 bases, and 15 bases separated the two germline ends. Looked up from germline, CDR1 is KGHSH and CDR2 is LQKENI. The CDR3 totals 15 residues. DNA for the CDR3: TGTGCCAGCTCCCTCGGGGCGGGGACCACAGATACGCAGTATTTT. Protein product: CASSLGAGTTDTQYF.

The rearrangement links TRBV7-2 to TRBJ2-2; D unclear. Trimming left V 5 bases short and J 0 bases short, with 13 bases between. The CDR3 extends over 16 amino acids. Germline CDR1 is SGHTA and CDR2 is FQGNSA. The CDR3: CASSRAGVSNTGELFF. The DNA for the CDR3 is TGTGCCAGCAGCCGAGCCGGAGTTTCGAACACCGGGGAGCTGTTTTTT.

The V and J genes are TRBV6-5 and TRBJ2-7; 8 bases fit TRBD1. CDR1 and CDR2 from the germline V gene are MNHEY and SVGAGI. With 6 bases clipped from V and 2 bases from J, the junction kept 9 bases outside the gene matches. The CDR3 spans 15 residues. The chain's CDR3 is CASSPTGRGPYEQYF. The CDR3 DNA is TGTGCCAGCAGCCCAACGGGCAGGGGGCCCTACGAGCAGTACTTC.

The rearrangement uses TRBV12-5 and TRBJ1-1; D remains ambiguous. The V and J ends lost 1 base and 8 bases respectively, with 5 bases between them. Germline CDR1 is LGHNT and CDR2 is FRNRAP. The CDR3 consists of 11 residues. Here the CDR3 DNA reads TGTGCTAGTGGTTTGGACAGAGAAGCTTTCTTT. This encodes CASGLDREAFF.

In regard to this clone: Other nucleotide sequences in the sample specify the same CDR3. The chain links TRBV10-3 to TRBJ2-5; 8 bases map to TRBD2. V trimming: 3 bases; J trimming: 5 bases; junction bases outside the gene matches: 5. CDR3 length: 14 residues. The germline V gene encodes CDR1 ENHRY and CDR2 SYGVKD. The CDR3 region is CAISDSGGGETQYF. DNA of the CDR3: TGTGCCATCAGTGATTCGGGAGGGGGGGAGACCCAGTACTTC.

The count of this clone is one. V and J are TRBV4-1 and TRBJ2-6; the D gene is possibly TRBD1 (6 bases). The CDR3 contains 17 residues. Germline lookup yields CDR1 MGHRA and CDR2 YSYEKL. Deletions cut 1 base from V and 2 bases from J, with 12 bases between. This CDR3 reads CASSQVGRGAGANVLTF. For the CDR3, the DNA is TGCGCCAGCAGCCAAGTGGGCAGGGGTGCTGGGGCCAACGTCCTGACTTTC.

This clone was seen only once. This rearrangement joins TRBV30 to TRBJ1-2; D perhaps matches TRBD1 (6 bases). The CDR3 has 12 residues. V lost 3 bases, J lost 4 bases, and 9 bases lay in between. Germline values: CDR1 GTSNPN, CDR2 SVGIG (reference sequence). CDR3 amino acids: CAWRDSTYGYTF. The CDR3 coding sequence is TGTGCCTGGAGGGACAGTACCTATGGCTACACCTTC.

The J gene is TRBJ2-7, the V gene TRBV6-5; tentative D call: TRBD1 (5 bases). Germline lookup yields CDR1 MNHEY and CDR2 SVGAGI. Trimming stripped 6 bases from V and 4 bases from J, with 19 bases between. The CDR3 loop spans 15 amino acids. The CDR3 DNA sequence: TGTGCCAGCAGCCTGACAGACCGAAGGGAATACGAGCAGTACTTC. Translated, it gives CASSLTDRREYEQYF.

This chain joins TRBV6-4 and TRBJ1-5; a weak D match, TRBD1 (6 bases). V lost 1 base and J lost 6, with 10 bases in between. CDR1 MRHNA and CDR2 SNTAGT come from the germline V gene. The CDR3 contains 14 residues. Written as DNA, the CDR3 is TGTGCCAGCAGTGACTGGGCAGGGGCTCAGCCCCAGCATTTT. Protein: CASSDWAGAQPQHF.

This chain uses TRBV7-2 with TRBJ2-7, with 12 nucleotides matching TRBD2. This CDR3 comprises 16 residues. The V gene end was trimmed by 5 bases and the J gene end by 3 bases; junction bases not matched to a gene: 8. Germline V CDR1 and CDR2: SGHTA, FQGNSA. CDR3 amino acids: CASSPPGLAGIYEQYF. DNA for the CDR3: TGTGCCAGCAGCCCTCCCGGACTAGCGGGAATCTACGAGCAGTACTTC.

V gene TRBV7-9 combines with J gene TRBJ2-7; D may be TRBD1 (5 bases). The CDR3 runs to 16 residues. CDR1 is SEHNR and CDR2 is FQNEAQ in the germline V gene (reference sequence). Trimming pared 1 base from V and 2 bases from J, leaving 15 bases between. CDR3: CASSLGALQATYEQYF. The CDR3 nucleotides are TGTGCCAGCAGCTTAGGAGCACTACAGGCGACCTACGAGCAGTACTTC.

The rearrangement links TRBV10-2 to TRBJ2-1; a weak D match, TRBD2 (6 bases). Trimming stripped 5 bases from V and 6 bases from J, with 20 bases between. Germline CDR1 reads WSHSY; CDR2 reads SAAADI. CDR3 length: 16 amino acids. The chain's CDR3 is CASSPGFGSLSNEQFF. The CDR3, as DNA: TGCGCCAGCAGTCCGGGCTTCGGGAGCTTGAGCAATGAGCAGTTCTTC.